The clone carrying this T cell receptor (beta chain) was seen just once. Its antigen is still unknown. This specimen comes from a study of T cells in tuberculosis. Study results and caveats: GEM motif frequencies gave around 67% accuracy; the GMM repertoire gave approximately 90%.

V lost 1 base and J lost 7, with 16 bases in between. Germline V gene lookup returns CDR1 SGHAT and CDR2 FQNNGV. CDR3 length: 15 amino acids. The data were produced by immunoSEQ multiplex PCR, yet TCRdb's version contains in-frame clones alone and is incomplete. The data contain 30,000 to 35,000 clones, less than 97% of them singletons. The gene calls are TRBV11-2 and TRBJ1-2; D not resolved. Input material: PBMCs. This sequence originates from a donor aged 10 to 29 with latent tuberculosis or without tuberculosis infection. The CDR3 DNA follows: TGTGCCAGCAGCTTAGCGCCCAGGCCTCGCGCTGGCTACACCTTC. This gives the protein CASSLAPRPRAGYTF.